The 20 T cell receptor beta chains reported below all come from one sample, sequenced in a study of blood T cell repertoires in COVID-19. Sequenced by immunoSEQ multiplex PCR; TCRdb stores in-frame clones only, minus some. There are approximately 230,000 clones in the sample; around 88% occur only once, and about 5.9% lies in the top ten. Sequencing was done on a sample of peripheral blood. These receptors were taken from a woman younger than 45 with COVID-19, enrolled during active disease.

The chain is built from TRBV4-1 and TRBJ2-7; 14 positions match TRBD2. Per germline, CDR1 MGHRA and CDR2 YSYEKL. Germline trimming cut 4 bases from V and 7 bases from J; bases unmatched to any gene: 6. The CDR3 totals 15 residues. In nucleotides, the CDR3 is TGCGCCAGCAGCCCGGGACTAGCGGGAGTGCGGGAGCAGTACGTC. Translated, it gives CASSPGLAGVREQYV.

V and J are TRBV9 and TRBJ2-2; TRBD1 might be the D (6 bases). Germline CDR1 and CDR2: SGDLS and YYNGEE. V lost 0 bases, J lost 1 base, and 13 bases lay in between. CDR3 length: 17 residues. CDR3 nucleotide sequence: TGTGCCAGCAGCGTAGGGGCCGGACAGATGAACACCGGGGAGCTGTTTTTT. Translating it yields CASSVGAGQMNTGELFF.

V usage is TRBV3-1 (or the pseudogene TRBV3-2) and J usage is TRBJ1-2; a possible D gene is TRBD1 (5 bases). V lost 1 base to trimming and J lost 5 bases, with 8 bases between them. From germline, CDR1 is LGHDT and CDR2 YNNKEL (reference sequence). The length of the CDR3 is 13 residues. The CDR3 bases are TGTGCCAGCAGCCAAGCAGGGTCTTATGGCTACACCTTC. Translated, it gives CASSQAGSYGYTF.

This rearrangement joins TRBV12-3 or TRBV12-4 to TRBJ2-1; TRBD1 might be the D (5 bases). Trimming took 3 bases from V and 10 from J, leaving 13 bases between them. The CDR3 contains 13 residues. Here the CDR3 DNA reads TGTGCCAGCAGTTTTAACAGGCTATCAGAGCAGTTCTTC. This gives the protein CASSFNRLSEQFF.

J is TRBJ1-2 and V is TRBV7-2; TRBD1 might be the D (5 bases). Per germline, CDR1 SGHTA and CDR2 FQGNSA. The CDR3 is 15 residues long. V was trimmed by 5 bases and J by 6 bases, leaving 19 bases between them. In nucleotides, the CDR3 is TGTGCCAGCAGCCCGGGGCCGGCGGGGGAGGATGGCTACACCTTC. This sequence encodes CASSPGPAGEDGYTF.

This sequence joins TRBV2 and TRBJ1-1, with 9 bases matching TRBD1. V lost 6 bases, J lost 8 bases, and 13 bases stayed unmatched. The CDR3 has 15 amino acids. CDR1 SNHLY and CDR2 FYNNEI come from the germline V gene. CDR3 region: CASRQQGAGDGEAFF. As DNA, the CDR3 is TGTGCCAGCAGACAACAGGGGGCCGGAGATGGGGAAGCTTTCTTT.

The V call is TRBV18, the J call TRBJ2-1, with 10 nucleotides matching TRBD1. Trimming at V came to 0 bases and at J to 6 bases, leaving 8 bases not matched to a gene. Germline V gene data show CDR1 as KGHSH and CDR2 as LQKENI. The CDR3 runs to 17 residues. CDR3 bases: TGTGCCAGCTCACCACCTTCCGGGACAGGGGTACCCAATGAGCAGTTCTTC. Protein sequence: CASSPPSGTGVPNEQFF.

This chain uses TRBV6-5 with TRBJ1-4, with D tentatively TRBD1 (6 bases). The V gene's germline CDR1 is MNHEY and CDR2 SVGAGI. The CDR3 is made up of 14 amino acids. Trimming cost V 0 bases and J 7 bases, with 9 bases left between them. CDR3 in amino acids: CASSYSQGTEKLFF. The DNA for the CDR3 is TGTGCCAGCAGTTACTCCCAGGGGACTGAAAAACTGTTTTTT.

CDR3 in DNA: TGTGCCAGCAGCTCTCAGGGGTTACAAGAGACCCAGTACTTC. This gives the protein CASSSQGLQETQYF. V usage is TRBV7-2 and J usage is TRBJ2-5, with D tentatively TRBD1 (6 bases). The CDR3 has 14 amino acids. Per the germline V gene, CDR1 is SGHTA and CDR2 is FQGNSA. Trimming left V 4 bases short and J 2 bases short, with 11 bases between.

Written as DNA, the CDR3 is TGTGCCAGCAGTTTTCCTGCAGATACGCAGTATTTT. Encoded protein: CASSFPADTQYF. This chain uses TRBV28 with TRBJ2-3; D is uncertain. V gave up 3 bases and J gave up 4 bases, with 5 bases separating them. Per germline, CDR1 MDHEN and CDR2 SYDVKM. CDR3 length equals 12 residues.

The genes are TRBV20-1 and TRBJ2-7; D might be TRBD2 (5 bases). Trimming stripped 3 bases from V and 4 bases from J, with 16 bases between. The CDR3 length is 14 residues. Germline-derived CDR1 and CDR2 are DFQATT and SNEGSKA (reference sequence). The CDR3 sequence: CSASGGPRIYEQYF. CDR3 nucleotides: TGCAGTGCTAGTGGCGGGCCACGCATATACGAGCAGTACTTC.

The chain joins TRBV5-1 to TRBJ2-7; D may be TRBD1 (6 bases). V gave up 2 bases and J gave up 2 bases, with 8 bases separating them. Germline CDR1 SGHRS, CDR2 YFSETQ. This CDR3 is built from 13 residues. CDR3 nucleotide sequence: TGCGCCAGCAGCTTTGCAGGGGCCTACGAGCAGTACTTC. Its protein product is CASSFAGAYEQYF.

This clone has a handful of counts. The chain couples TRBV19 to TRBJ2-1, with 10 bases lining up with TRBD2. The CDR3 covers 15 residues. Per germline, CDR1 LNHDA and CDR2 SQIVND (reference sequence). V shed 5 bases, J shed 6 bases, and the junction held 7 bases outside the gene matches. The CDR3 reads CASSPLAGVRNEQFF. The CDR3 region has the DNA TGTGCCAGTAGTCCGCTAGCGGGGGTACGCAATGAGCAGTTCTTC.

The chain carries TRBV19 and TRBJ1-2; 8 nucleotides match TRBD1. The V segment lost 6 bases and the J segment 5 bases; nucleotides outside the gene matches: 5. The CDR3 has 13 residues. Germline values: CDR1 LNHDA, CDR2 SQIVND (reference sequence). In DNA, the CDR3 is TGTGCCAGTAGATTCGACAGGGGATATGGCTACACCTTC. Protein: CASRFDRGYGYTF.

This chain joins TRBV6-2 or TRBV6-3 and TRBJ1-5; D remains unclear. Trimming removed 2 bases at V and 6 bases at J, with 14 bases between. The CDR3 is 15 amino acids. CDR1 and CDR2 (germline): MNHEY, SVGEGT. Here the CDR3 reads CASSYIGFSVQPQHF. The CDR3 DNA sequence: TGTGCCAGCAGTTACATCGGGTTTTCGGTTCAGCCCCAGCATTTT.

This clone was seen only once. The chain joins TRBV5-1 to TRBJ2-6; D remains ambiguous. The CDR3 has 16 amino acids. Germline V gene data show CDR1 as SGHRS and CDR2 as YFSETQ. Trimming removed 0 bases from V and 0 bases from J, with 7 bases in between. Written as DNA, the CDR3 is TGCGCCAGCAGCTTGGCCCCCAGCTCTGGGGCCAACGTCCTGACTTTC. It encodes CASSLAPSSGANVLTF.

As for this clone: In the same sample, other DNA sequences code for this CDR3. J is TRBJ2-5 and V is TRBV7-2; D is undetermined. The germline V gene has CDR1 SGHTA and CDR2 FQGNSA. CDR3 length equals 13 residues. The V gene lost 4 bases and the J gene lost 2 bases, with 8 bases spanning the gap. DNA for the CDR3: TGTGCCAGCAGCTCCCGAACTCAAGAGACCCAGTACTTC. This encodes CASSSRTQETQYF.

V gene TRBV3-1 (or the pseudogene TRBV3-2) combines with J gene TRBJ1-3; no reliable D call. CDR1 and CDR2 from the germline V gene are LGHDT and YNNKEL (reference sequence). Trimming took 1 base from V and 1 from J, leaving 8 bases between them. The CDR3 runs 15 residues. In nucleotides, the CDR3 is TGTGCCAGCAGCCAAGGATTCGGTTCTGGAAACACCATATATTTT. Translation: CASSQGFGSGNTIYF.

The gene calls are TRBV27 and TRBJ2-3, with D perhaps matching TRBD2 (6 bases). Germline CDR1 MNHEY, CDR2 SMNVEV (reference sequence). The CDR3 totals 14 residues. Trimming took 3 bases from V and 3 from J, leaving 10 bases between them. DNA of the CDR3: TGTGCCAGCAGTTTTTCGGGGGAAACAGATACGCAGTATTTT. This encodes CASSFSGETDTQYF.

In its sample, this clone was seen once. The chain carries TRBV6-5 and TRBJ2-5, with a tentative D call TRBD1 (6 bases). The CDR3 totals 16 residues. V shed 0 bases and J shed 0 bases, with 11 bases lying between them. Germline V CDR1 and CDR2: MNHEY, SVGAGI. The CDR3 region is CASSYSIGQNQETQYF. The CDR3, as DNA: TGTGCCAGCAGTTACTCGATCGGACAGAACCAAGAGACCCAGTACTTC.